The 27 T cell receptor beta chains below were found in one sample sequenced in a study of cytomegalovirus exposure and HLA in healthy donors. 13 Jbeta primers and 60 Vbeta primers were used for the PCR. Clones were sequenced by immunoSEQ multiplex PCR, and TCRdb holds only the in-frame ones, with some missing. Seen here are 45,000 to 60,000 clones, around 82% observed once, and the top ten hold more than 7%. Sequences were obtained from PBMCs. Receptors were obtained from a man under 40 in good health and CMV-seropositive.

This clone has a single count. The chain has TRBV5-1 and TRBJ2-5; a weak D match, TRBD2 (6 bases). TRBJ2-7 matches the DNA end more closely, so the J call is doubtful. Germline-derived CDR1 and CDR2 are SGHRS and YFSETQ. This CDR3 has 15 amino acids. For the CDR3, the DNA is TGCGCCAGCAGCGTAGGAGGGAATACCGACTACGAGCAGTACTTC. As protein: CASSVGGNTDYEQYF.

The J gene is TRBJ2-5, the V gene TRBV6-5, with 7 positions matching TRBD2. The trim removed 7 bases at V and 4 bases at J, leaving 3 bases unmatched. The germline gives CDR1 MNHEY, CDR2 SVGAGI. The CDR3 runs to 12 residues. This chain's CDR3 is CASNPGGETQYF. The DNA of the CDR3 is TGTGCCAGCAACCCGGGGGGAGAGACCCAGTACTTC.

The chain is built from TRBV5-6 and TRBJ1-2, with 7 bases fitting TRBD1. The germline CDR1 and CDR2 sequences are SGHDT and YYEEEE. Unmatched junction bases numbered 10, after V lost 4 bases and J lost 4 bases. The CDR3 sequence is 15 residues long. This CDR3 reads CASSVGTASLYGYTF. Written as DNA, the CDR3 is TGTGCCAGCAGCGTGGGGACAGCTAGTCTCTATGGCTACACCTTC.

This clone was recorded a few times. The gene calls are TRBV27 and TRBJ1-2; D is perhaps TRBD1 (6 bases). Germline loops: CDR1 MNHEY, CDR2 SMNVEV (reference sequence). This CDR3 has 13 amino acids. V gave up 4 bases and J gave up 6 bases, with 12 bases separating them. The CDR3 DNA reads TGTGCCAGCAGTTCCCGGACAGTCGATGGCTACACCTTC. Translation: CASSSRTVDGYTF.

The chain couples TRBV7-6 to TRBJ2-5; 8 positions agree with TRBD2. The CDR3 loop spans 16 amino acids. Germline CDR1 is SGHVS and CDR2 is FNYEAQ. Unmatched junction bases numbered 6, after V lost 3 bases and J lost 0 bases. CDR3 sequence reads: CASSFLLAGNQETQYF. The CDR3 nucleotides read TGTGCCAGCAGCTTTCTTCTAGCGGGTAACCAAGAGACCCAGTACTTC.

The chain links TRBV25-1 to TRBJ1-5, with D possibly TRBD1 on 5 matching bases. V was pared by 8 bases and J by 4 bases, with 15 bases between. Germline V lookup: CDR1 MGHDK, CDR2 SYGVNS. This CDR3 region has 14 residues. CDR3 DNA sequence: TGTGCCAGCCTAGGGGCAGGGTGGAATCAGCCCCAGCATTTT. Translated, it gives CASLGAGWNQPQHF.

V and J are TRBV6-4 and TRBJ1-1, with 7 bases aligning to TRBD1. The CDR3 length is 14 residues. V shed 4 bases, J shed 1 base, and the junction held 3 bases outside the gene matches. From germline, CDR1 is MRHNA and CDR2 SNTAGT. CDR3 amino acids: CASSAQGPNTEAFF. The CDR3 bases are TGTGCCAGCAGTGCACAGGGGCCGAACACTGAAGCTTTCTTT.

Regarding this clone: A read error may account for a junction end that differs from germline. This rearrangement joins TRBV18 to TRBJ2-7, with a tentative D call TRBD1 (6 bases). Per the germline V gene, CDR1 is KGHSH and CDR2 is LQKENI. There are 12 residues in the CDR3. In nucleotides, the CDR3 is TGTGCCAGCTCACCACCGGTAGGGACACTGGACTTC. This gives the protein CASSPPVGTLDF.

The chain is built from TRBV5-1 and TRBJ2-3, with 12 positions matching TRBD2. Germline loops: CDR1 SGHRS, CDR2 YFSETQ. This CDR3 region has 18 residues. Trimming at V came to 0 bases and at J to 1 base, leaving 6 bases not matched to a gene. CDR3 DNA sequence: TGCGCCAGCAGCTTGGCCAAGAGACTAGCGGGGGGCACAGATACGCAGTATTTT. It codes for CASSLAKRLAGGTDTQYF. Complete variable domain (other parts from reference TRBV5-1 and TRBJ2-3): KAGVTQTPRYLIKTRGQQVTLSCSPISGHRSVSWYQQTPGQGLQFLFEYFSETQRNKGNFPGRFSGRQFSNSRSEMNVSTLELGDSALYLCASSLAKRLAGGTDTQYFGPGTRLTVL.

The rearrangement joins TRBV6-6 to TRBJ1-1; a possible D gene is TRBD1 (6 bases). CDR1 and CDR2 from the germline V gene are MNHNY and SVGAGI (reference sequence). The V end was cut by 7 bases, the J end by 7 bases, with 19 bases between. The CDR3 is 14 amino acids. This CDR3 reads CASTALSGGLEAFF. In DNA form, the CDR3 reads TGTGCCAGCACCGCCCTTTCGGGGGGGCTTGAAGCTTTCTTT.

Only one count was recorded for this clone. The chain employs TRBV20-1 and TRBJ2-3; 8 bases map to TRBD1. From germline, CDR1 is DFQATT and CDR2 SNEGSKA (reference sequence). This CDR3 region has 11 residues. The CDR3 DNA is TGCAGGACAGGGGAGACAGATACGCAGTATTTT. As protein: CRTGETDTQYF.

The chain couples TRBV5-4 to TRBJ1-1; possibly TRBD1 for D (5 bases). Trimming took off 2 bases at V and 0 bases at J, with 11 bases between the two ends. CDR1 is SGHNT and CDR2 is YYREEE in the germline V gene (reference sequence). The CDR3 is 15 amino acids. CDR3 amino acids: CASSFQRGMNTEAFF. DNA for the CDR3: TGTGCCAGCAGCTTCCAAAGGGGAATGAACACTGAAGCTTTCTTT.

This chain connects TRBV30 to TRBJ1-5; D is possibly TRBD1 (5 bases). Germline CDR1 is GTSNPN and CDR2 is SVGIG (reference sequence). V lost 3 bases to trimming and J lost 2 bases, with 11 bases between them. The CDR3 is 14 amino acids. The CDR3 coding sequence is TGTGCCTGGAGACCGGGAGGGGGCAATCAGCCCCAGCATTTT. Protein sequence: CAWRPGGGNQPQHF.

This chain uses TRBV7-7 with TRBJ2-5; perhaps TRBD2 as D (6 bases). This CDR3 has 17 amino acids. Trimming left V 5 bases short and J 2 bases short, with 21 bases between. The germline CDR1 and CDR2 sequences are SSHAT and FNYEAQ (reference sequence). CDR3 loop: CASSPWGSGLAQETQYF. The CDR3, as DNA: TGTGCCAGCAGCCCATGGGGGAGCGGGTTAGCACAAGAGACCCAGTACTTC.

The chain joins TRBV4-1 to TRBJ1-1, with D possibly TRBD1 on 6 matching bases. This CDR3 is 16 amino acids long. Trimming cost V 4 bases and J 1 base, with 16 bases left between them. CDR1 and CDR2 (germline): MGHRA, YSYEKL. CDR3 DNA sequence: TGCGCCAGCAGCCCCCCAAGGCAGGGACAGAACACTGAAGCTTTCTTT. Its protein product is CASSPPRQGQNTEAFF.

This clone showed up just once. The V gene is TRBV19, the J gene TRBJ1-4; 9 nucleotides line up with TRBD1. The V gene's germline CDR1 is LNHDA and CDR2 SQIVND (reference sequence). The CDR3 is made up of 15 amino acids. Germline trimming cut 2 bases from V and 6 bases from J; bases unmatched to any gene: 4. This chain's CDR3 is CASSITRTGDEKLFF. For the CDR3, the DNA is TGTGCCAGTAGTATAACGAGGACAGGGGATGAAAAACTGTTTTTT.

The rearrangement joins TRBV18 to TRBJ2-5; a weak D match, TRBD1 (5 bases). The CDR3 length is 13 residues. Germline V gives CDR1 KGHSH, CDR2 LQKENI. V gave up 3 bases and J gave up 5 bases, with 10 bases separating them. This chain's CDR3 is CASSPQGWETQYF. The CDR3 DNA sequence: TGTGCCAGCTCACCTCAGGGTTGGGAGACCCAGTACTTC.

The chain uses TRBV2 and TRBJ1-5; D is unclear. Germline-derived CDR1 and CDR2 are SNHLY and FYNNEI. The CDR3 loop spans 14 amino acids. V lost 6 bases, J lost 7 bases, and 16 bases lay in between. The CDR3 nucleotides are TGTGCCAGCAGCGAAAGTTCCGGGTTCCAGCCCCAGCATTTT. Translated: CASSESSGFQPQHF.

V usage is TRBV6-1 and J usage is TRBJ1-1, with 7 bases fitting TRBD1. Germline V gene sequence: CDR1 MNHNS, CDR2 SASEGT. There are 14 residues in the CDR3. Germline trimming cut 4 bases from V and 2 bases from J; bases unmatched to any gene: 4. CDR3 in DNA: TGTGCCAGCAGTGCCAAAGGGGGCAACACTGAAGCTTTCTTT. Encoded protein: CASSAKGGNTEAFF.

This clone was recorded once. V usage is TRBV5-1 and J usage is TRBJ1-2; 7 nucleotides line up with TRBD1. This CDR3 has 15 amino acids. Trimming cost V 4 bases and J 7 bases; bases outside gene matches: 13. CDR1 is SGHRS and CDR2 is YFSETQ in the germline V gene. The CDR3 sequence is CASSQQGTGAGGYTF. CDR3 bases: TGCGCCAGCAGCCAACAGGGGACCGGGGCAGGTGGCTACACCTTC.

The chain combines TRBV10-2 with TRBJ1-2, with D perhaps matching TRBD1 (5 bases). CDR1 WSHSY and CDR2 SAAADI come from the germline V gene. The V and J ends lost 0 bases and 6 bases respectively, with 8 bases between them. The CDR3 has 13 amino acids. The CDR3 here is CASSESGGDGYTF. Written as DNA, the CDR3 is TGCGCCAGCAGTGAGTCGGGGGGGGATGGCTACACCTTC.

This clone was observed a handful of times. The chain employs TRBV6-1 and TRBJ1-2; no clear D. The CDR3 covers 13 residues. The ends were cut back, 6 bases at V and 4 bases at J, with 12 bases in the middle. Germline V gene lookup returns CDR1 MNHNS and CDR2 SASEGT. DNA of the CDR3: TGTGCCAGCAGCTCCCCTTCCGGCTATGGCTACACCTTC. It specifies CASSSPSGYGYTF.

The V and J genes are TRBV5-1 and TRBJ1-1; TRBD1 is a possible D gene (6 bases). Germline loops: CDR1 SGHRS, CDR2 YFSETQ. The CDR3 sequence is 16 residues long. Deletions cut 4 bases from V and 0 bases from J, with 16 bases between. The CDR3 loop is CASSHRQDSLNTEAFF. Here the CDR3 DNA reads TGCGCCAGCAGCCACAGACAGGACAGCTTGAACACTGAAGCTTTCTTT.

The rearrangement joins TRBV2 to TRBJ2-7; D may be TRBD1 (6 bases). This CDR3 contains 15 residues. The germline CDR1 and CDR2 sequences are SNHLY and FYNNEI. Trimming cost V 6 bases and J 0 bases, with 15 bases left between them. This CDR3 reads CASRANREYSYEQYF. CDR3 coding DNA: TGTGCCAGCAGGGCGAACAGGGAATACTCCTACGAGCAGTACTTC. The complete variable domain, with remaining parts taken from reference TRBV2 and TRBJ2-7, reads EPEVTQTPSHQVTQMGQEVILRCVPISNHLYFYWYRQILGQKVEFLVSFYNNEISEKSEIFDDQFSVERPDGSNFTLKIRSTKLEDSAMYFCASRANREYSYEQYFGPGTRLTVT.

This clone was picked up one time. The chain is built from TRBV19 and TRBJ2-1; 7 nucleotides align to TRBD1. CDR3 length: 15 residues. Germline V gene sequence: CDR1 LNHDA, CDR2 SQIVND (reference sequence). The V gene end was trimmed by 6 bases and the J gene end by 5 bases; junction bases not matched to a gene: 10. The CDR3 coding sequence is TGTGCCAGTAGAATCCGGGACAGAAGCAACAATGAGCAGTTCTTC. As protein: CASRIRDRSNNEQFF.

V usage is TRBV29-1 and J usage is TRBJ2-7, with 12 bases aligning to TRBD2. J lost 2 bases, V lost 4 bases, and 18 bases had no gene match. Germline V gene data show CDR1 as SQVTM and CDR2 as ANQGSEA. The CDR3 sequence is 19 residues long. CDR3 residues: CSVVLGLAGPIPVTYEQYF. Written as DNA, the CDR3 is TGCAGCGTTGTGTTGGGACTAGCGGGCCCCATTCCTGTTACCTACGAGCAGTACTTC.

Only one count was recorded for this clone. The J gene is TRBJ2-1, the V gene TRBV7-8, with 11 nucleotides matching TRBD2. CDR1 SGHVS and CDR2 FQNEAQ come from the germline V gene. J lost 7 bases, V lost 7 bases, and 6 bases had no gene match. The CDR3 extends over 14 amino acids. CDR3: CASTPLAGVNEQFF. The DNA for the CDR3 is TGTGCCAGCACCCCACTAGCGGGGGTGAATGAGCAGTTCTTC.